The 16 T cell receptor beta chains listed next were all sequenced from one sample in a study of PD-1 blockade in classical Hodgkin lymphoma. Profiling relied on immunoSEQ multiplex PCR, and the TCRdb table lists in-frame clones only, not all of them. Of about 47,000 clones detected, 70% to 80% appear once; the ten largest clones hold roughly a fifth. Specified time point: cycle 4 day 1 (C4D1), after 6 weeks of nivolumab. Relapse after autologous stem cell transplantation occurred in every patient, and brentuximab vedotin exposure varied. The sample in question was peripheral blood mononuclear cells (PBMCs), obtained before the fourth cycle of nivolumab. Every receptor here comes from a human donor with classical Hodgkin lymphoma.

Only one count was recorded for this clone. The chain uses TRBV6-5 and TRBJ1-2, with 11 positions matching TRBD1. V shed 8 bases, J shed 5 bases, and the junction held 10 bases outside the gene matches. The CDR3 loop spans 15 amino acids. Germline CDR1 and CDR2: MNHEY and SVGAGI. The CDR3 nucleotides are TGTGCCAGCTCCGACAGGACAGGGGGCCAGTATGGCTACACCTTC. It specifies CASSDRTGGQYGYTF.

The chain links TRBV6-1 to TRBJ1-1; no reliable D call. Germline V gene data show CDR1 as MNHNS and CDR2 as SASEGT. Trimming removed 3 bases at V and 3 bases at J, with 8 bases between. This CDR3 comprises 13 residues. As DNA, the CDR3 is TGTGCCAGCAGTGATTATGGGGACACTGAAGCTTTCTTT. Encoded protein: CASSDYGDTEAFF.

This rearrangement joins TRBV6-4 to TRBJ1-4, with D tentatively TRBD1 (6 bases). The CDR3 is made up of 15 amino acids. The germline gives CDR1 MRHNA, CDR2 SNTAGT. The V and J ends lost 8 bases and 7 bases respectively, with 20 bases between them. The CDR3 is CASGPRQEFREKLFF. The CDR3 region has the DNA TGTGCCAGCGGCCCGAGACAGGAATTTCGTGAAAAACTGTTTTTT.

The chain carries TRBV5-1 and TRBJ2-7; 10 bases are shared with TRBD1. Losses at the gene ends were 4 bases for V and 2 bases for J; bases not matched to a gene: 9. The length of the CDR3 is 16 residues. Germline V gene lookup returns CDR1 SGHRS and CDR2 YFSETQ. Here the CDR3 reads CASSPEVGQGAYEQYF. The CDR3 DNA reads as TGCGCCAGCAGCCCCGAAGTCGGACAGGGGGCCTACGAGCAGTACTTC.

J is TRBJ2-3 and V is TRBV14; 15 bases map to TRBD2. The germline CDR1 and CDR2 sequences are SGHDN and FVKESK. The V gene end was trimmed by 4 bases and the J gene end by 1 base; junction bases not matched to a gene: 15. The CDR3 extends over 21 amino acids. CDR3 loop: CASSLGPPGLAGGQGTDTQYF. CDR3 coding DNA: TGTGCCAGCAGCCTCGGACCACCGGGACTAGCGGGGGGACAGGGCACAGATACGCAGTATTTT.

This clone showed up just a few times. The chain links TRBV5-1 to TRBJ2-5, with no clear D. Trimming cost V 2 bases and J 5 bases, with 10 bases left between them. CDR1 is SGHRS, CDR2 YFSETQ, per germline. This CDR3 is 13 amino acids long. The CDR3 protein is CASSLPPRETQYF. The DNA for the CDR3 is TGCGCCAGCAGCTTACCCCCCCGTGAGACCCAGTACTTC.

This clone was detected a few times. The J gene is TRBJ1-1, the V gene TRBV19; D is possibly TRBD1 (5 bases). This CDR3 has 11 residues. Germline V gene sequence: CDR1 LNHDA, CDR2 SQIVND (reference sequence). Trimming stripped 4 bases from V and 10 bases from J, with 10 bases between. This CDR3 reads CASSSPGGAFF. The CDR3 coding sequence is TGTGCCAGTAGTAGCCCGGGGGGAGCTTTCTTT.

V is TRBV10-1 and J is TRBJ2-3, with a possible D match to TRBD2 (7 bases). Germline V gives CDR1 WNHNN, CDR2 SYGVQD (reference sequence). Deletions cut 5 bases from V and 8 bases from J, with 17 bases between. This CDR3 region has 14 residues. CDR3 coding DNA: TGCGCCAGCAGTAATACCAGGGGAGGGGGTACGCAGTATTTT. This sequence encodes CASSNTRGGGTQYF.

V gene TRBV11-1 combines with J gene TRBJ2-5, with D possibly being TRBD2 (6 bases). The CDR3 spans 15 residues. Germline V lookup: CDR1 SGHAT, CDR2 FQDESV (reference sequence). V lost 4 bases, J lost 1 base, and 13 bases lay in between. DNA of the CDR3: TGTGCCAGCAGCTCAGGAGGGATGGGCCAAGAGACCCAGTACTTC. Translation: CASSSGGMGQETQYF.

V is TRBV5-6 and J is TRBJ1-1; D may be TRBD1 (6 bases). The germline V gene has CDR1 SGHDT and CDR2 YYEEEE. The CDR3 runs 14 residues. Trimming shortened V by 3 bases and J by 11 bases, and 20 bases separated the two germline ends. The CDR3 DNA is TGTGCCAGCAGCTCTGGGCGGGGGGCGCGGTTGGCTTTCTTT. Translating it yields CASSSGRGARLAFF.

The chain links TRBV6-6 to TRBJ2-7; no clear D. The germline V and J ends were trimmed by 1 base and 2 bases, with 15 bases remaining between them. The CDR3 sequence is 16 residues long. CDR1 and CDR2 from the germline V gene are MNHNY and SVGAGI (reference sequence). In DNA, the CDR3 is TGTGCCAGCAGTTACTATGGCGGAGAACCCCCCTACGAGCAGTACTTC. Amino acids: CASSYYGGEPPYEQYF.

This clone was counted a few times. The CDR3 here is CASSPLPEGSGYTF. The CDR3 DNA sequence: TGTGCCAGTAGTCCCCTACCCGAGGGATCCGGCTACACCTTC. The chain is built from TRBV19 and TRBJ1-2; D ambiguous. The V gene lost 5 bases and the J gene lost 8 bases, with 18 bases spanning the gap. CDR3 length: 14 residues. From germline, CDR1 is LNHDA and CDR2 SQIVND (reference sequence).

This clone was observed a single time. The J gene is TRBJ1-1, the V gene TRBV6-1, with a tentative D call TRBD1 (5 bases). V was clipped by 0 bases and J by 4 bases, with 15 bases between them. The germline CDR1 and CDR2 sequences are MNHNS and SASEGT. CDR3 length: 16 amino acids. The DNA of the CDR3 is TGTGCCAGCAGTGAAGCGCTTCGGGGGGGAACCACTGAAGCTTTCTTT. Translating it yields CASSEALRGGTTEAFF.

This chain uses TRBV7-8 with TRBJ1-2, with D possibly TRBD1 on 5 matching bases. With 5 bases removed from V and 4 bases from J, the gap between germline ends came to 14 bases. The length of the CDR3 is 14 residues. Germline values: CDR1 SGHVS, CDR2 FQNEAQ. CDR3 region: CASSVYGGGYGYTF. In DNA form, the CDR3 reads TGTGCCAGCAGCGTATACGGGGGGGGCTATGGCTACACCTTC.

V gene TRBV5-1 combines with J gene TRBJ2-1; D might be TRBD2 (6 bases). Germline-derived CDR1 and CDR2 are SGHRS and YFSETQ. The CDR3 spans 15 residues. Trimming cost V 2 bases and J 9 bases, with 18 bases left between them. The CDR3 sequence: CASSFFPGLLGEQFF. CDR3 sequence (DNA): TGCGCCAGCAGCTTTTTTCCGGGACTCCTCGGTGAGCAGTTCTTC. The variable domain in full, with the rest retrieved from reference TRBV5-1 and TRBJ2-1, is KAGVTQTPRYLIKTRGQQVTLSCSPISGHRSVSWYQQTPGQGLQFLFEYFSETQRNKGNFPGRFSGRQFSNSRSEMNVSTLELGDSALYLCASSFFPGLLGEQFFGPGTRLTVL.

The genes are TRBV29-1 and TRBJ2-5, with 11 bases that match TRBD2. This CDR3 spans 13 amino acids. V gave up 3 bases and J gave up 3 bases; unmatched junction bases: 0. Germline V gives CDR1 SQVTM, CDR2 ANQGSEA. The CDR3 loop is CSVETSGEETQYF. CDR3 DNA: TGCAGCGTTGAGACTAGCGGGGAAGAGACCCAGTACTTC.